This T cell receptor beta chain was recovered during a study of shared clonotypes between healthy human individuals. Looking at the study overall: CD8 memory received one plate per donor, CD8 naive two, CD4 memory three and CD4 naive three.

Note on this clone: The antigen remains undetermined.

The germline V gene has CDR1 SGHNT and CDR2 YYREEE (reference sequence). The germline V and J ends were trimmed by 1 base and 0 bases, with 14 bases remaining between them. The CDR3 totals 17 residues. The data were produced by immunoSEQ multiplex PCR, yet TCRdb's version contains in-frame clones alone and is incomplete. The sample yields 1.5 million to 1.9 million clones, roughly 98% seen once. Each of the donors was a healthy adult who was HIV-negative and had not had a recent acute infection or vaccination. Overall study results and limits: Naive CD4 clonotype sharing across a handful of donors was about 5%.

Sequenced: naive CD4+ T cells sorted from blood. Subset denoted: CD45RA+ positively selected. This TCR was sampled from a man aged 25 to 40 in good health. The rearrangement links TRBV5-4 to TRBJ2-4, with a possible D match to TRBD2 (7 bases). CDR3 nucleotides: TGTGCCAGCAGCTTGTGGGGGGAGGGACAAGCCAAAAACATTCAGTACTTC. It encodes CASSLWGEGQAKNIQYF.